This T cell receptor beta chain emerged from a study of blood T cells in healthy people across ages. Study-wide points: Greater diversity and more naive CD4+ cells were seen in long-lived donors than in aged donors. With age, beta diversity per million T cells declined roughly linearly, significantly by 30 to 40.

Whenever a sample was processed, at least 6 million PBMCs were isolated. This clonotype was detected a few times. Its matching antigen is unknown. The authors ran a second PCR of roughly 6 to 12 cycles using a sample-barcoded 5' primer and a J-beta primer mix. From the 5' RACE reads, TCRdb called clonotypes with MiXCR, one entry per CDR3 protein. The sample holds 700,000 to 900,000 distinct CDR3 sequences, 20% to 30% seen once. There are 14 residues in the CDR3. Trimming shortened V by 3 bases and J by 1 base, and 9 bases separated the two germline ends. CDR1 and CDR2 from the germline V gene are SEHNR and FQNEAQ (reference sequence). These same data were also listed under a study on T cells of mothers and their children. From that paper: A few healthy Caucasian mothers gave samples, and so did their six children.

The sequence came from a boy between 10 and 17 years old in good health. The chain has TRBV7-9 and TRBJ1-1; unclear D gene. The sample taken for sequencing was blood. The chain's CDR3 is CASSFPAENTEAFF. The DNA for the CDR3 is TGTGCCAGCAGCTTTCCAGCAGAGAACACTGAAGCTTTCTTT.